This TCR beta chain was sequenced during a study of T-cell memory formation after mild COVID-19. TCRdb used MiXCR to reprocess the 5' RACE reads, holding one entry per CDR3 protein. The profile shows 100,000 to 150,000 distinct CDR3 sequences, over 15% of them singletons. The CDR3 extends over 14 amino acids. V was clipped by 3 bases and J by 9 bases, with 15 bases between them. The specimen was PBMCs or a T cell subset sorted from them (not recorded which). The chain has TRBV12-3 or TRBV12-4 and TRBJ1-5; D possibly corresponds to TRBD1 (5 bases). This TCR was sampled from a man aged 18 to 29 who had mild COVID-19 (a few samples of this study predate the infection). Cell type and time point are not known. The DNA of the CDR3 is TGTGCCAGCAGTTTGGGGGTAGAGTTTTGGCCCCAGCATTTT. Translation: CASSLGVEFWPQHF.